This TCR beta chain was sequenced for a study of blood T cell repertoires in COVID-19. Study in general: Acute and convalescent COVID-19 specimens originated in the United States, Italy and Spain. T cells, B-cell-depleted T cells, or PBMCs provided the cDNA or gDNA that served as material.

V lost 7 bases, J lost 3 bases, and 11 bases stayed unmatched. The CDR3 extends over 16 amino acids. Germline V CDR1 and CDR2: SGHRS, YFSETQ. Per the authors' pipeline: Amplification of reference gene primers was used by the study to estimate nucleated cell counts. The assay was immunoSEQ multiplex PCR, and TCRdb's table has in-frame clones only and misses some. V and J calls plus clone size are reproduced from that table; the DNA served to infer D and trimming. Of under 350,000 clones listed, 75% to 90% were seen once; the top ten hold roughly 4.8%. The chain combines TRBV5-1 with TRBJ2-1, with 9 bases fitting TRBD2. Sequenced material: peripheral blood. The TCR originated in a man in his forties with acute or convalescent COVID-19. The CDR3 region is CASSAQGAGGYNEQFF. The CDR3 nucleotides are TGCGCCAGCTCAGCCCAAGGAGCGGGGGGCTACAATGAGCAGTTCTTC.